Presented here are 29 T cell receptor beta chains from one specimen sequenced in a study of T cells in women clearing cervical HPV infection. Generated by immunoSEQ multiplex PCR, the TCRdb table keeps only in-frame clones and is missing some. Its table lists 30,000 to 35,000 clones. Sequencing used blood buffy coat. The origin of the receptors is a woman aged 18 to 75 with a cervical HPV16 infection that either progressed to CIN3+ or cleared (not recorded which).

As for this clone: Read sequence stops 3 residues before the CDR3 end, and the germline J gene provides the missing end. The chain couples TRBV30 to TRBJ2-7, with 9 bases matching TRBD1. Germline V CDR1 and CDR2: GTSNPN, SVGIG (reference sequence). This CDR3 region has 13 residues. With V trimmed by 3 bases and J by 3 bases, 3 bases remained unmatched. Here the CDR3 reads CAWSSTGGYEQYF. CDR3 bases read: TGTGCCTGGAGCTCGACAGGGGGCTACGAG.

Regarding this clone: The read stops 3 residues short of the end of the CDR3; the missing end is completed from the germline J gene. This chain links TRBV5-1 with TRBJ1-1, with a possible D match to TRBD1 (6 bases). CDR1 is SGHRS, CDR2 YFSETQ, per germline. The CDR3 extends over 15 amino acids. V lost 4 bases and J 0 bases, leaving 13 bases between the germline ends. The CDR3 here is CASSPGDKLNTEAFF. The sequenced CDR3 bases are TGCGCCAGCAGCCCCGGGGACAAGTTGAACACTGAA.

About this clone: The observed sequence ends 3 residues before the CDR3 terminus, with the missing tail filled in from the germline J gene. The chain joins TRBV5-1 to TRBJ2-5; 8 bases agree with TRBD1. The CDR3 covers 14 residues. Germline CDR1 is SGHRS and CDR2 is YFSETQ. J was trimmed by 1 base and V by 3 bases; bases with no gene match: 2. The part of the CDR3 DNA that was read is TGCGCCAGCAGCTCGGGACAGGCCCAAGAGACC. Translating it yields CASSSGQAQET. The whole CDR3 sequence is CASSSGQAQETQYF.

In the case of this clone: The sequenced fragment ends 3 residues before the CDR3 boundary, so the rest is inferred from the germline J gene. The V and J genes are TRBV6-4 and TRBJ1-6, with TRBD1 identical over 9 bases. Unmatched junction bases numbered 8, after V lost 4 bases and J lost 10 bases. The CDR3 covers 15 residues. The germline gives CDR1 MRHNA, CDR2 SNTAGT. The CDR3 reads CASSGSGTGPSPLHF. The covered CDR3 bases are TGTGCCAGCAGTGGCTCCGGGACAGGGCCCTCACCC.

With respect to this clone: The CDR3 is cut off 3 residues early in the read; its end comes from the germline J gene. The chain combines TRBV5-1 with TRBJ1-1, with D uncertain. Germline V gives CDR1 SGHRS, CDR2 YFSETQ. The V end lost 1 base, the J end lost 1 base, and 5 bases lay between the germline ends. The CDR3 has 13 residues. CDR3 region: CASSLRGNTEAFF. Partial CDR3 DNA: TGCGCCAGCAGCTTGCGGGGGAACACTGAA.

The sequenced CDR3 bases are TGTGCCAGCAGCCCGGGGGGGTTGGACACCGGGGAG. This gives the protein CASSPGGLDTGE. The entire CDR3 sequence reads CASSPGGLDTGELFF. The rearrangement joins TRBV6-2 or TRBV6-3 to TRBJ2-2, with 8 positions matching TRBD2. Read coverage stops 3 residues before the CDR3 terminus; the germline J gene supplies the remainder. The germline CDR1 and CDR2 sequences are MNHEY and SVGEGT. The V segment lost 6 bases and the J segment 3 bases; nucleotides outside the gene matches: 6. The CDR3 is 15 amino acids.

Regarding this clone: Read data end 3 residues before the CDR3 end; the end is taken from the germline J gene. V usage is TRBV28 and J usage is TRBJ2-5; 8 nucleotides align to TRBD2. The CDR3 consists of 16 residues. V gave up 5 bases and J gave up 5 bases; unmatched junction bases: 13. Germline V CDR1 and CDR2: MDHEN, SYDVKM. CDR3 DNA (partial): TGTGCCAGCAGTGCCTTAGCGGGGAATCTGGGGGAGACC. It is translated as CASSALAGNLGET. The whole CDR3 protein is CASSALAGNLGETQYF.

Concerning this clone: The CDR3 end lies 3 residues beyond the end of the read and is filled in from the germline J gene. J is TRBJ1-1 and V is TRBV5-1, with 9 bases identical to TRBD1. J was trimmed by 1 base and V by 4 bases; bases with no gene match: 14. The CDR3 sequence is 18 residues long. CDR1 and CDR2 from the germline V gene are SGHRS and YFSETQ. The CDR3 loop reads CASSPRKGQGERNTEAFF. The sequenced part of the CDR3 DNA is TGCGCCAGCAGCCCGAGGAAGGGACAGGGTGAAAGGAACACTGAA.

Notes on this clone: Read coverage stops 3 residues before the CDR3 terminus; the germline J gene supplies the remainder. This chain links TRBV6-2 or TRBV6-3 with TRBJ2-7; D is unresolved. This CDR3 is built from 14 residues. V lost 5 bases to trimming and J lost 4 bases, with 15 bases between them. CDR1 is MNHEY, CDR2 SVGEGT, per germline. CDR3 amino acids: CASSNLGIQYEQYF. The sequenced part of the CDR3 DNA is TGTGCCAGCAGTAACTTAGGAATACAGTACGAG.

On this clone itself: The observed sequence ends 3 residues before the CDR3 terminus, with the missing tail filled in from the germline J gene. This chain links TRBV29-1 with TRBJ2-2; 14 positions agree with TRBD2. After removal of 6 bases from V and 4 bases from J, the junction contained 10 bases not matched to a gene. CDR3 length: 17 residues. Germline V gene lookup returns CDR1 SQVTM and CDR2 ANQGSEA. CDR3 sequence: CSVTAGLAGAGTGELFF. The DNA read from the CDR3 is TGCAGCGTGACGGCGGGACTAGCGGGAGCGGGCACCGGGGAG.

Comments on this clone: The sequence runs out 3 residues before the end of the CDR3; the remainder is reconstructed from the germline J gene. The J gene is TRBJ2-5, the V gene TRBV20-1; 8 bases are shared with TRBD2. V trimming: 3 bases; J trimming: 4 bases; junction bases outside the gene matches: 7. The CDR3 is 14 amino acids. Germline-derived CDR1 and CDR2 are DFQATT and SNEGSKA (reference sequence). CDR3 DNA (partial): TGCAGTGCTAGCGGGGGGGCGATAGGAGAGACC. It yields the protein CSASGGAIGET. The complete CDR3 protein is CSASGGAIGETQYF.

Concerning this clone itself: The read finishes 3 residues shy of the CDR3 end, and the germline J gene is used to complete it. The chain links TRBV2 to TRBJ2-7; D is possibly TRBD1 (6 bases). V was trimmed by 2 bases and J by 0 bases, leaving 14 bases between them. The V gene's germline CDR1 is SNHLY and CDR2 FYNNEI. The CDR3 is 16 residues long. The CDR3 DNA, read in part, is TGTGCCAGCAGTGAAAGTGGTCAGGGGCTCTCCTACGAG. Its protein is CASSESGQGLSYE. The complete CDR3 reads CASSESGQGLSYEQYF.

As for this clone: The read is 3 residues too short to cover the CDR3 end, so that end is filled in from the germline J gene. The V call is TRBV7-3, the J call TRBJ2-1; no clear D gene. From germline, CDR1 is SGHTA and CDR2 FQGTGA. The V gene lost 3 bases and the J gene lost 7 bases, with 13 bases spanning the gap. There are 14 residues in the CDR3. CDR3 DNA, as far as it was read: TGTGCCAGCAGCTTCGGTTCGCCGCGAAATGAG. Its translation is CASSFGSPRNE. In full, the CDR3 reads CASSFGSPRNEQFF.

In the case of this clone: The CDR3 is cut off 3 residues early in the read; its end comes from the germline J gene. The gene calls are TRBV2 and TRBJ1-2, with 12 nucleotides matching TRBD1. The CDR3 covers 15 residues. CDR1 is SNHLY and CDR2 is FYNNEI in the germline V gene. CDR3 region: CASSPGQGARNDYTF. The part of the CDR3 DNA that was read is TGTGCCAGCAGCCCGGGACAGGGGGCGCGCAATGAC.

Details on this clone: Read sequence stops 3 residues before the CDR3 end, and the germline J gene provides the missing end. The chain employs TRBV19 and TRBJ2-1, with 8 bases fitting TRBD2. The V segment lost 5 bases and the J segment 4 bases; nucleotides outside the gene matches: 10. CDR3 length equals 16 residues. The V gene's germline CDR1 is LNHDA and CDR2 SQIVND (reference sequence). CDR3 protein: CASSPLSTSGYNEQFF. CDR3 DNA (partial): TGTGCCAGTAGTCCCCTCTCTACTAGCGGTTACAATGAG. Based on the CDR3 plus reference TRBV19 and TRBJ2-1, the full variable domain is DGGITQSPKYLFRKEGQNVTLSCEQNLNHDAMYWYRQDPGQGLRLIYYSQIVNDFQKGDIAEGYSVSREKKESFPLTVTSAQKNPTAFYLCASSPLSTSGYNEQFFGPGTRLTVL.

In regard to this clone: The read finishes 3 residues shy of the CDR3 end, and the germline J gene is used to complete it. The rearrangement uses TRBV7-2 and TRBJ2-3, with D possibly TRBD1 on 6 matching bases. The V and J ends lost 5 bases and 8 bases respectively, with 17 bases between them. Germline V gene sequence: CDR1 SGHTA, CDR2 FQGNSA. The CDR3 is 14 residues long. The CDR3 bases that were read are TGTGCCAGCAGCCAGGGACGGGAACAGGGTACG. Its protein is CASSQGREQGT. The whole CDR3 protein reads CASSQGREQGTQYF.

About this clone: The DNA ends 3 residues before the CDR3 does, and the rest of the CDR3 is filled in from the germline J gene. The chain has TRBV14 and TRBJ2-1; D is perhaps TRBD2 (5 bases). The length of the CDR3 is 16 residues. CDR1 and CDR2 (germline): SGHDN, FVKESK. The germline V and J ends were trimmed by 4 bases and 5 bases, with 18 bases remaining between them. The CDR3 DNA, read in part, is TGTGCCAGCAGCCCCGACCGGGGTACCTTGCACAATGAG. Translating it yields CASSPDRGTLHNE. The full-length CDR3 reads as CASSPDRGTLHNEQFF.

Comments on this clone: The CDR3 goes on 3 residues after the read ends, and that part is filled in from the germline J gene. The chain uses TRBV4-1 and TRBJ1-4, with D possibly matching TRBD1 (5 bases). Germline CDR1 and CDR2: MGHRA and YSYEKL. The CDR3 extends over 14 amino acids. Trimming removed 0 bases at V and 4 bases at J, with 6 bases between. The sequenced CDR3 bases are TGCGCCAGCAGCCAAGATAGGGGTAATGAAAAA. Protein: CASSQDRGNEK. The whole CDR3 region reads CASSQDRGNEKLFF.

Points on this clone: Read data end 3 residues before the CDR3 end; the end is taken from the germline J gene. V usage is TRBV7-3 and J usage is TRBJ2-2; TRBD1 is a possible D gene (7 bases). V was trimmed by 2 bases and J by 4 bases, leaving 11 bases between them. The CDR3 is made up of 15 amino acids. Germline V lookup: CDR1 SGHTA, CDR2 FQGTGA. The DNA read from the CDR3 is TGTGCCAGCAGCTTAGGACAGGAGGGCACCGGGGAG. This sequence encodes CASSLGQEGTGE. The whole CDR3 region reads CASSLGQEGTGELFF.

A remark on this clone: The CDR3 end lies 3 residues beyond the end of the read and is filled in from the germline J gene. The J gene is TRBJ2-7, the V gene TRBV24-1; the match to TRBD2 covers 7 bases. The CDR3 is 17 amino acids. Germline assignment: CDR1 KGHDR and CDR2 SFDVKD. V shed 3 bases, J shed 2 bases, and the junction held 12 bases outside the gene matches. The CDR3: CATSDGGVGTPAYEQYF. The CDR3 bases that were read are TGTGCCACCAGTGATGGGGGGGTCGGGACTCCAGCCTACGAG.

On this clone itself: Coverage ceases 3 residues before the CDR3 finishes, and the germline J gene fills in the end. The chain carries TRBV18 and TRBJ2-1, with TRBD2 matching over 10 bases. J gave up 7 bases and V 6 bases, and 15 bases lay outside the gene matches. CDR1 and CDR2 from the germline V gene are KGHSH and LQKENI. The CDR3 runs 17 residues. The sequenced part of the CDR3 DNA is TGTGCCAGCTCGCCGTCACTTTCAGGGACTAGCGAGAATGAG. Residues: CASSPSLSGTSENE. Given in full, the CDR3 is CASSPSLSGTSENEQFF.

In the case of this clone: With the read ending 3 residues before the CDR3 end, the germline J gene is used to fill in that end. The chain has TRBV20-1 and TRBJ2-7; D ambiguous. The length of the CDR3 is 13 residues. Trimming took off 3 bases at V and 0 bases at J, with 9 bases between the two ends. Looked up from germline, CDR1 is DFQATT and CDR2 is SNEGSKA (reference sequence). The CDR3 sequence: CSASQVGSYEQYF. The covered CDR3 bases are TGCAGTGCTAGCCAGGTAGGCTCCTACGAG.

Notes on this clone: The read ends 3 residues shy of where the CDR3 ends; the end is completed using the germline J gene. V usage is TRBV11-2 and J usage is TRBJ2-2; perhaps TRBD2 as D (5 bases). This CDR3 comprises 15 residues. V was clipped by 7 bases and J by 2 bases, with 14 bases between them. The germline V gene has CDR1 SGHAT and CDR2 FQNNGV. The DNA read from the CDR3 is TGTGCCAGCACCCAGGACTTTATTAACACCGGGGAG. This codes for CASTQDFINTGE. The entire CDR3 is CASTQDFINTGELFF.

To note about this clone: The CDR3 end falls 3 residues outside the read, so it is completed with the germline J gene. The chain uses TRBV5-5 and TRBJ2-1; perhaps TRBD2 as D (5 bases). The germline V gene has CDR1 SGHKS and CDR2 YYEKEE (reference sequence). This CDR3 contains 14 residues. Trimming took 4 bases from V and 4 from J, leaving 12 bases between them. CDR3 in amino acids: CASSPDTSYNEQFF. CDR3 DNA, as far as it was read: TGTGCCAGCAGCCCCGACACTAGTTACAATGAG.

In the case of this clone: The CDR3 goes on 3 residues after the read ends, and that part is filled in from the germline J gene. V gene TRBV7-8 combines with J gene TRBJ1-5; D remains ambiguous. CDR3 length: 12 amino acids. From germline, CDR1 is SGHVS and CDR2 FQNEAQ. CDR3 residues: CASSSSPGPQHF. The sequenced part of the CDR3 DNA is TGTGCCAGCAGTTCATCTCCGGGTCCC. Complete variable domain (other parts from reference TRBV7-8 and TRBJ1-5): GAGVSQSPRYKVAKRGQDVALRCDPISGHVSLFWYQQALGQGPEFLTYFQNEAQLDKSGLPSDRFFAERPEGSVSTLKIQRTQQEDSAVYLCASSSSPGPQHFGDGTRLSIL.

Of note for this clone: With the read ending 3 residues before the CDR3 end, the germline J gene is used to fill in that end. The chain uses TRBV5-1 and TRBJ2-1; a possible D gene is TRBD1 (5 bases). This CDR3 contains 14 residues. Germline V CDR1 and CDR2: SGHRS, YFSETQ. The V gene lost 4 bases and the J gene lost 4 bases, with 12 bases spanning the gap. The CDR3 loop reads CASSLQDGYNEQFF. CDR3 bases read: TGCGCCAGCAGCCTACAGGACGGGTACAATGAG.

CDR3 sequence reads: CASISLGLASSGELFF. CDR3 bases read: TGTGCCAGCATTTCACTAGGACTAGCTTCGTCCGGGGAG. The V call is TRBV2, the J call TRBJ2-2; 8 nucleotides line up with TRBD2. The read finishes 3 residues shy of the CDR3 end, and the germline J gene is used to complete it. CDR3 size: 16 residues. Looked up from germline, CDR1 is SNHLY and CDR2 is FYNNEI. Losses at the gene ends were 7 bases for V and 6 bases for J; bases not matched to a gene: 13.

Notes on this clone: The CDR3 end falls 3 residues outside the read, so it is completed with the germline J gene. The chain combines TRBV20-1 with TRBJ2-7, with 9 bases matching TRBD1. Germline assignment: CDR1 DFQATT and CDR2 SNEGSKA (reference sequence). The V and J ends lost 6 bases and 0 bases, in that order; junction bases with no gene match: 9. The CDR3 is 15 residues long. The CDR3 spells CSALPGTGPSYEQYF. The part of the CDR3 DNA that was read is TGCAGTGCACTTCCCGGGACAGGGCCCTCCTACGAG.

Remarks on this clone: The sequence runs out 3 residues before the end of the CDR3; the remainder is reconstructed from the germline J gene. The chain is built from TRBV7-7 and TRBJ2-1; 9 bases fit TRBD2. The junction had 7 bases not matched to a gene; V was cut back by 2 bases and J by 8 bases. CDR1 is SSHAT and CDR2 is FNYEAQ in the germline V gene (reference sequence). The CDR3 covers 15 residues. The DNA read from the CDR3 is TGTGCCAGCAGCTTAAGGGGCGGGGGGGCCGATGAG. This translates into CASSLRGGGADE. The whole CDR3 sequence reads CASSLRGGGADEQFF.